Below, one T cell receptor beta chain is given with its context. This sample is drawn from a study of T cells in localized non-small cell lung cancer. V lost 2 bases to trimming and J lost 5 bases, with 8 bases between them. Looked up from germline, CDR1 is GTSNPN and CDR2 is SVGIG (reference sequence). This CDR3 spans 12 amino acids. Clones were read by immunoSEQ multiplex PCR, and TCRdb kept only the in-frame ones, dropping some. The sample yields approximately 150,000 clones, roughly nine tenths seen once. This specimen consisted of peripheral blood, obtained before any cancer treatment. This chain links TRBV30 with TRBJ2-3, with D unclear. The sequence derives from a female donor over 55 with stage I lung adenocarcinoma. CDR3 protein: CAWSRVEDTQYF. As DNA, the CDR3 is TGTGCCTGGAGTCGAGTTGAAGATACGCAGTATTTT.